This passage covers 8 T cell receptor beta chains from one sample sequenced in a study of graft-versus-host responses after intestinal transplantation. Some clones are missing from TCRdb's copy, which holds only in-frame ones; the method was immunoSEQ multiplex PCR. The repertoire holds fewer than 110,000 clones, with roughly 87% as singletons. Antigens of these TCRs are unknown. The sample in question was unstimulated CD4+ T cells sorted from spleen or lymph node cells, obtained before transplant. All receptors derive from a human donor who was the organ donor for an intestinal transplant.

The V call is TRBV6-5, the J call TRBJ1-5; 8 bases map to TRBD1. The V gene's germline CDR1 is MNHEY and CDR2 SVGAGI. J was trimmed by 7 bases and V by 6 bases; bases with no gene match: 5. The CDR3 runs 13 residues. The CDR3 nucleotides are TGTGCCAGCAGACCGGACAGGGCGCAGCCCCAGCATTTT. Translating it yields CASRPDRAQPQHF.

This clone was found once. The rearrangement links TRBV5-6 to TRBJ2-1, with D perhaps TRBD2 (6 bases). Trimming pared 2 bases from V and 5 bases from J, leaving 11 bases between. The CDR3 runs 14 residues. CDR1 SGHDT and CDR2 YYEEEE come from the germline V gene. The CDR3 DNA follows: TGTGCCAGCAGCTTCCTAGCGAACGACAATGAGCAGTTCTTC. Protein sequence: CASSFLANDNEQFF.

The chain couples TRBV7-2 to TRBJ1-5, with D uncertain. Germline CDR1 and CDR2: SGHTA and FQGNSA. The V gene lost 6 bases and the J gene lost 7 bases, with 19 bases spanning the gap. The CDR3 totals 15 residues. The CDR3 DNA follows: TGTGCCAGCAGAACGTCGACGGGATCTCTCCAGCCCCAGCATTTT. Its protein product is CASRTSTGSLQPQHF.

This clone was counted between two and nine times. This rearrangement joins TRBV7-3 to TRBJ1-1; 8 bases align to TRBD1. The germline gives CDR1 SGHTA, CDR2 FQGTGA. V dropped 0 bases and J dropped 5; count of bases not matched to a gene: 8. The CDR3 runs 16 residues. CDR3 in amino acids: CASSLTAATGVTEAFF. The DNA of the CDR3 is TGTGCCAGCAGCTTAACGGCTGCGACAGGGGTAACTGAAGCTTTCTTT.

The genes are TRBV7-6 and TRBJ2-3; 9 bases fit TRBD1. Germline lookup yields CDR1 SGHVS and CDR2 FNYEAQ. The CDR3 is made up of 15 amino acids. J was trimmed by 1 base and V by 5 bases; bases with no gene match: 4. The CDR3 DNA follows: TGTGCCAGCAGCCCAAACAGGGGGCGCACAGATACGCAGTATTTT. This encodes CASSPNRGRTDTQYF. The full variable domain, completed using reference TRBV7-6 and TRBJ2-3, is GAGVSQSPRYKVTKRGQDVALRCDPISGHVSLYWYRQALGQGPEFLTYFNYEAQQDKSGLPNDRFSAERPEGSISTLTIQRTEQRDSAMYRCASSPNRGRTDTQYFGPGTRLTVL.

CDR3 in amino acids: CASSLGHATYEQYF. The CDR3 bases are TGTGCCAGCAGCTTGGGACACGCAACCTACGAGCAGTACTTC. The V gene is TRBV5-8, the J gene TRBJ2-7, with D unresolved. The CDR3 contains 14 residues. The germline gives CDR1 SGHTS, CDR2 YDEGEE. V lost 0 bases and J lost 2, with 9 bases in between. Based on the CDR3 plus reference TRBV5-8 and TRBJ2-7, the full variable domain is EAGVTQSPTHLIKTRGQQATLRCSPISGHTSVYWYQQALGLGLQFLLWYDEGEERNRGNFPPRFSGRQFPNYSSELNVNALELEDSALYLCASSLGHATYEQYFGPGTRLTVT.

The V and J genes are TRBV5-5 and TRBJ2-7; maybe TRBD1 (6 bases). The CDR3 contains 13 residues. CDR1 and CDR2 from the germline V gene are SGHKS and YYEKEE (reference sequence). Trimming shortened V by 4 bases and J by 3 bases, and 11 bases separated the two germline ends. The CDR3 DNA reads TGTGCCAGCAGCCCGGGACACCGCTACGAGCAGTACTTC. This encodes CASSPGHRYEQYF. Using reference TRBV5-5 and TRBJ2-7 for the parts outside the CDR3, the full variable domain is DAGVTQSPTHLIKTRGQQVTLRCSPISGHKSVSWYQQVLGQGPQFIFQYYEKEERGRGNFPDRFSARQFPNYSSELNVNALLLGDSALYLCASSPGHRYEQYFGPGTRLTVT.

This sequence joins TRBV4-1 and TRBJ2-3; 8 bases align to TRBD2. V lost 5 bases, J lost 5 bases, and 6 bases stayed unmatched. Germline values: CDR1 MGHRA, CDR2 YSYEKL. The CDR3 spans 14 residues. The CDR3 coding sequence is TGCGCCAGCAGCGTCAGCGGGAGAGGAGATACGCAGTATTTT. This codes for CASSVSGRGDTQYF.